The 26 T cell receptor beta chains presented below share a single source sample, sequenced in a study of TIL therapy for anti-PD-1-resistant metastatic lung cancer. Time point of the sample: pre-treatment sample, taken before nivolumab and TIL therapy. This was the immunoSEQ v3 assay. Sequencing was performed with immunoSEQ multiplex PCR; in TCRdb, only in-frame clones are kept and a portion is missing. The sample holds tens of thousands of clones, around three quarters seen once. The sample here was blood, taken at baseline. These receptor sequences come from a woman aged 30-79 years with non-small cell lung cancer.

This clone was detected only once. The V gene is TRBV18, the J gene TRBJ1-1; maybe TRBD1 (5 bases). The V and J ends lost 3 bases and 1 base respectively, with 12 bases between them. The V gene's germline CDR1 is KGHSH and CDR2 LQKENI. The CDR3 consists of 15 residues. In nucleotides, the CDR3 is TGTGCCAGCTCACCGATCAAGGGGTCGAACACTGAAGCTTTCTTT. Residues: CASSPIKGSNTEAFF.

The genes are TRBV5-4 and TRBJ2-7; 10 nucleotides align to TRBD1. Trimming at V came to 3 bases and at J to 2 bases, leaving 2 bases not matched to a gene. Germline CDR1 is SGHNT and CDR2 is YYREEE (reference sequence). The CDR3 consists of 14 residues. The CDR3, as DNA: TGTGCCAGCAGCTGGGACAGGGGACCCTACGAGCAGTACTTC. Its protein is CASSWDRGPYEQYF.

CDR3 region: CASTSANTGELFF. For the CDR3, the DNA is TGTGCCAGTACGTCGGCGAACACCGGGGAGCTGTTTTTT. V and J are TRBV19 and TRBJ2-2; D call uncertain. The CDR3 sequence is 13 residues long. V lost 7 bases and J lost 0, with 6 bases in between. Germline V gene data show CDR1 as LNHDA and CDR2 as SQIVND (reference sequence).

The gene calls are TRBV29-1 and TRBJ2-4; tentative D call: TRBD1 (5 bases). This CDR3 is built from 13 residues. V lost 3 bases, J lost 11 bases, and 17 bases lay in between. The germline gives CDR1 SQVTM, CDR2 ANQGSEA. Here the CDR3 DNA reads TGCAGCGTTGAGGGGCCGGGCGTACCCTTTCAGTACTTC. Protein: CSVEGPGVPFQYF.

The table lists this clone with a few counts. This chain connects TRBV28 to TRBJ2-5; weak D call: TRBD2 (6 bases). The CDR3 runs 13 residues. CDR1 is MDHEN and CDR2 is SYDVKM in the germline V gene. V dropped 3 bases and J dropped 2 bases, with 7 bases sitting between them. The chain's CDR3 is CASSFSGQETQYF. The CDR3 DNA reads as TGTGCCAGCAGTTTCAGCGGGCAAGAGACCCAGTACTTC.

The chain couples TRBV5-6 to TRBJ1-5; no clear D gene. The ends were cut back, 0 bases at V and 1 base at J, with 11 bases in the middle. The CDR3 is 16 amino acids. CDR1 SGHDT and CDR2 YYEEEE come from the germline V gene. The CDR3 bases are TGTGCCAGCAGCTTGGTGGGCGCCCCAAGCAATCAGCCCCAGCATTTT. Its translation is CASSLVGAPSNQPQHF.

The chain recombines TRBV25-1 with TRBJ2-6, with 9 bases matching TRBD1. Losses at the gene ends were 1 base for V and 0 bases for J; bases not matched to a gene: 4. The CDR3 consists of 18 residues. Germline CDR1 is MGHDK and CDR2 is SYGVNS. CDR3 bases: TGTGCCAGCAGTGAATGGGGGACAGGGCTCTCTGGGGCCAACGTCCTGACTTTC. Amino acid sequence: CASSEWGTGLSGANVLTF.

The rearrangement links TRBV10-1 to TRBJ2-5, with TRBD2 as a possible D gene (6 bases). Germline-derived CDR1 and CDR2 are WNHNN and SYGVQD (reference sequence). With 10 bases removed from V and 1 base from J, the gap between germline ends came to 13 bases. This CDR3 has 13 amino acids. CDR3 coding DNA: TGCGCCACCGCCGGGACTCTCCAAGAGACCCAGTACTTC. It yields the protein CATAGTLQETQYF.

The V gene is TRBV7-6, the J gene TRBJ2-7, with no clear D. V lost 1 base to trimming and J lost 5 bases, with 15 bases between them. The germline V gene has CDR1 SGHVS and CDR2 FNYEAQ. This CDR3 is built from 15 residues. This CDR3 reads CASSLEKGFRDEQYF. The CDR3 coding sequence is TGTGCCAGCAGCTTAGAGAAGGGATTTAGGGACGAGCAGTACTTC.

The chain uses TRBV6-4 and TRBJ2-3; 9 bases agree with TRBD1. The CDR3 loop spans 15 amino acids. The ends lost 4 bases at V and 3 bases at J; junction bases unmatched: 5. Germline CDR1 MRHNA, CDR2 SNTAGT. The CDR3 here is CASSVAGTGTDTQYF. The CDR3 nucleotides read TGTGCCAGCAGTGTCGCCGGGACAGGGACAGATACGCAGTATTTT.

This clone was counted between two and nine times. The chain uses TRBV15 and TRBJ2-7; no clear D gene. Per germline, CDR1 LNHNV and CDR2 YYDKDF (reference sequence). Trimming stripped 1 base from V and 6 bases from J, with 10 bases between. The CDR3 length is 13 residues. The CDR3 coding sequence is TGTGCCACCAGCAGAGTGCTAGAGGCCGAGCAGTACTTC. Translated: CATSRVLEAEQYF.

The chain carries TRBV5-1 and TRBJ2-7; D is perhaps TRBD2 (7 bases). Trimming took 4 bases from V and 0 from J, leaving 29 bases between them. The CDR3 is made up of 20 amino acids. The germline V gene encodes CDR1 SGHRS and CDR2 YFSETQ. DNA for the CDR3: TGCGCCAGCAGCCGACAGGCCGGGGCGGGAGCCCACTTAAGCTCCTACGAGCAGTACTTC. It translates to CASSRQAGAGAHLSSYEQYF. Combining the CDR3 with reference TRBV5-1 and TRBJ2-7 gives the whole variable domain KAGVTQTPRYLIKTRGQQVTLSCSPISGHRSVSWYQQTPGQGLQFLFEYFSETQRNKGNFPGRFSGRQFSNSRSEMNVSTLELGDSALYLCASSRQAGAGAHLSSYEQYFGPGTRLTVT.

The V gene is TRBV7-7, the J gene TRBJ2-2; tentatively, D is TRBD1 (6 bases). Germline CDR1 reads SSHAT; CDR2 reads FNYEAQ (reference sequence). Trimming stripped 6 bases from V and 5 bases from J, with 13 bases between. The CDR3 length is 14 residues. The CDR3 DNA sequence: TGTGCCAGCAGTCCCCAGGGGAGAACCGGGGAGCTGTTTTTT. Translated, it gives CASSPQGRTGELFF.

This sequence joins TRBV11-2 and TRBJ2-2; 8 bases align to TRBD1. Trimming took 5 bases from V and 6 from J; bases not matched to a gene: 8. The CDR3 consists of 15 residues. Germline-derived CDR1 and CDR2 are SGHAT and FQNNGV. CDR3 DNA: TGTGCCAGCAGCACCTGGACAGGGTCGGCCGGGGAGCTGTTTTTT. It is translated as CASSTWTGSAGELFF. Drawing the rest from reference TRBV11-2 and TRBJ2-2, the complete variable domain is EAGVAQSPRYKIIEKRQSVAFWCNPISGHATLYWYQQILGQGPKLLIQFQNNGVVDDSQLPKDRFSAERLKGVDSTLKIQPAKLEDSAVYLCASSTWTGSAGELFFGEGSRLTVL.

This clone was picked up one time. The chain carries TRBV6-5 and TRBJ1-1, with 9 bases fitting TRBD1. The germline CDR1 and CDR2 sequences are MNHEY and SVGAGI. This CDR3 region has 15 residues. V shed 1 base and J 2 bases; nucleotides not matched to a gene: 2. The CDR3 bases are TGTGCCAGCAGTTACTTGGGACAGGGAAACACTGAAGCTTTCTTT. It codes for CASSYLGQGNTEAFF.

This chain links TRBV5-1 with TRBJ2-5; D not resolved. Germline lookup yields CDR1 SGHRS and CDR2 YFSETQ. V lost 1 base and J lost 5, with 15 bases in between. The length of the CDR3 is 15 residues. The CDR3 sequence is CASSLYTGSRETQYF. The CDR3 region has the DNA TGCGCCAGCAGCTTGTATACGGGTTCGAGGGAGACCCAGTACTTC. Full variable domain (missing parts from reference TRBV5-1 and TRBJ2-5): KAGVTQTPRYLIKTRGQQVTLSCSPISGHRSVSWYQQTPGQGLQFLFEYFSETQRNKGNFPGRFSGRQFSNSRSEMNVSTLELGDSALYLCASSLYTGSRETQYFGPGTRLLVL.

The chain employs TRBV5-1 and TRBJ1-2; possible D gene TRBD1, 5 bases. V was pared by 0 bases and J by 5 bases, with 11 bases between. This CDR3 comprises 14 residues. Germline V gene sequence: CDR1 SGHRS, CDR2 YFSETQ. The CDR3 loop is CASSLEGTQYGYTF. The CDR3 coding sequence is TGCGCCAGCAGCTTGGAAGGGACCCAGTATGGCTACACCTTC.

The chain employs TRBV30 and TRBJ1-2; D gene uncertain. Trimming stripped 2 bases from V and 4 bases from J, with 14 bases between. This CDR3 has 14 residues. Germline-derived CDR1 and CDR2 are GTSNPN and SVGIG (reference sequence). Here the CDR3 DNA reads TGTGCCTGGAGTATGGTGAACTGGGCCTATGGCTACACCTTC. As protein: CAWSMVNWAYGYTF. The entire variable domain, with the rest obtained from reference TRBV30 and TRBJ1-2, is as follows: SQTIHQWPATLVQPVGSPLSLECTVEGTSNPNLYWYRQAAGRGLQLLFYSVGIGQISSEVPQNLSASRPQDRQFILSSKKLLLSDSGFYLCAWSMVNWAYGYTFGSGTRLTVV.

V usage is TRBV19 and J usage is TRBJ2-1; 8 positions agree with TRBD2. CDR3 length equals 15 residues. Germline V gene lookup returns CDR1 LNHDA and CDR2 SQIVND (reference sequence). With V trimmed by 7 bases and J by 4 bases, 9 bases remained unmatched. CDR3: CASKSSGHTYNEQFF. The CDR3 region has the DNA TGTGCCAGTAAGTCTAGCGGGCACACTTACAATGAGCAGTTCTTC.

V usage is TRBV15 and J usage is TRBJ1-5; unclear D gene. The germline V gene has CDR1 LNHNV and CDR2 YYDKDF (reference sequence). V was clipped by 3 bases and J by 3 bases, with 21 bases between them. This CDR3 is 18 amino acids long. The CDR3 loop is CATSSPIGRVSNNQPQHF. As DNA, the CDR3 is TGTGCCACCAGCAGTCCAATCGGTCGGGTATCAAACAATCAGCCCCAGCATTTT.

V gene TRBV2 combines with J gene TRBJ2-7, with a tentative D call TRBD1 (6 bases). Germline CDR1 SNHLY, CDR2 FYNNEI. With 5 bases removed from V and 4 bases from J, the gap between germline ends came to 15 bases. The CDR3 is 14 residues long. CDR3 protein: CASSKDSGSYEQYF. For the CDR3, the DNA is TGTGCCAGCAGTAAGGACAGCGGCTCATACGAGCAGTACTTC.

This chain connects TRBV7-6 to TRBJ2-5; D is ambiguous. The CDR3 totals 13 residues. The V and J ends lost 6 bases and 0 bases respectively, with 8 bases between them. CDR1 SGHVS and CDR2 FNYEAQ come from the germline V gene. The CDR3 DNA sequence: TGTGCCAGCAGTCCTCTTTACCAAGAGACCCAGTACTTC. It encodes CASSPLYQETQYF.

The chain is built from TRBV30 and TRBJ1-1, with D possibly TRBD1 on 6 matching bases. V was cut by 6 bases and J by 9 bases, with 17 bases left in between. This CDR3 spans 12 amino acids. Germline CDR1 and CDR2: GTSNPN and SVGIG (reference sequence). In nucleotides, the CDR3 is TGTGCCTGCCAACAGGGCGGCTTGAAAGCTTTCTTT. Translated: CACQQGGLKAFF.

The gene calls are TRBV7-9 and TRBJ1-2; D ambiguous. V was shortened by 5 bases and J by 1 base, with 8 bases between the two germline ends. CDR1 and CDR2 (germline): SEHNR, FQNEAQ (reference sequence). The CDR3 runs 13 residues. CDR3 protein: CASSLDGNYGYTF. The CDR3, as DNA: TGTGCCAGCAGCCTCGACGGTAACTATGGCTACACCTTC.

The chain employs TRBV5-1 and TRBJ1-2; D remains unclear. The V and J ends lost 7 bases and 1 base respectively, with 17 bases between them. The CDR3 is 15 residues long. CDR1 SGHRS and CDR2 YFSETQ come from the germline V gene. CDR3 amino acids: CASRYEIGYNYGYTF. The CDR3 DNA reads TGCGCCAGCCGCTATGAAATAGGATATAACTATGGCTACACCTTC.

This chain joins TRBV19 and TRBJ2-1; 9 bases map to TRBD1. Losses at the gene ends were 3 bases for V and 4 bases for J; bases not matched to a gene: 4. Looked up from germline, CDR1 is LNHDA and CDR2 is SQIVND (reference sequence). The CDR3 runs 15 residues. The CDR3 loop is CASSIVGQGYNEQFF. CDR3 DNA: TGTGCCAGTAGTATCGTAGGACAGGGGTACAATGAGCAGTTCTTC.